This T cell receptor (beta chain) was retrieved from a study of vaccination effects on CD4 cells after COVID-19 (dated by TCRdb to between 2020 and 2023). With respect to the entire study: To identify antigen-specific CD4+ T cell clonotypes by their expansion, the ViraFEST assay first stimulated PBMC with viral peptide pools and then applied TCR sequencing. Some 2 million PBMC per well were cultured in IMDM with about 4.8% human AB serum, 10 IU/ml IL-2 and gentamicin, plus 10 ug/ml peptides. Each participant got two doses of an mRNA SARS-CoV-2 vaccine, either BNT162b2 or mRNA-1273. Altogether, some ten COVID-19 convalescent patients and several SARS-CoV-2-naive healthy vaccine recipients made up the full study. Cultures from other donors in the study were sequenced using the Oncomine TCR Beta short-read assay on an Illumina iSeq 100. SARS-CoV-2 spike-specific CD4+ TCR repertoires from before and after mRNA vaccination were compared in COVID-19 convalescent patients and in infection-naive vaccine recipients. On the study overall, not on this receptor specifically: Both infection-induced and vaccine-induced clones contracted markedly at late post-vaccination timepoints, which is consistent with waning T cell responses. Only a small number of convalescent patients were included, and no early post-infection timepoints were available, which limited the study. In healthy vaccine recipients, vaccine-induced clones were almost all SARS-CoV-2 mono-reactive, with only 1 of 255 being cross-reactive with common cold coronaviruses.

The library was built by means of the immunoSEQ multiplex PCR assay. DNA from the cultured and isolated CD4+ T cells underwent TCR beta CDR3 sequencing. The authors processed their data as follows. Non-productive TCR sequences were removed, reads were trimmed to the CDR3 region, and CDR3s of at least 7 amino acids were retained. Antigen-specific clonotypes were identified with the MANAFEST web app by comparing expansion in peptide wells against reference cultures. Positive clones required FDR<0.05 expansion versus reference and all other wells, odds ratio above 5, and frequency above 0.1% in two replicate wells. A clonotype was called cross-reactive if it was significantly expanded both in SARS-CoV-2 spike wells and in at least one common cold coronavirus spike condition. Using the stringdist R package, CDR3 similarity was measured by Levenshtein distance, and unrooted trees were constructed with ape in R 3.6.1. TCRdb's version of the immuneACCESS table is confined to in-frame rearrangements and falls short of the full clone set. An unresolved V gene accounts for under half of the shortfall where checked; the remainder is of unknown origin. That table supplies the V and J calls and clone size; D and trimming were determined from the DNA. For this sample the table gives about 30,000 clones, of which approximately 60% were detected only once. The ten largest clones take up roughly 10% of the sample.

After around ten days of culture, CD4+ T cells were isolated with the EasySep CD4+ T cell isolation kit. Healthy vaccine recipients had no prior SARS-CoV-2 infection, confirmed by negative nucleocapsid antibodies before and after vaccination. On days 3 and 7, half of the culture medium was replaced with fresh IL-2-containing medium. Unless noted otherwise, every peptide stimulation condition was grown in triplicate wells. PBMC were separated from whole blood using Ficoll-Paque Plus gradient centrifugation and were then either cryopreserved at -140C or used fresh. The QIAamp micro DNA kit was used to extract genomic DNA from the cultured CD4+ T cells. The CDR3, cysteine through phenylalanine, is 13 amino acids long. Just CDR3 DNA is preserved here, 39 bases in frame from base 1. CDR1 and CDR2 are drawn from the germline V gene (reference sequence): MNHNY, SVGAGI. About this clone: Its binding antigen is unknown. Within one base of it there is no much larger clone, and no base qualities were kept.

The material sequenced was CD4+ T cells from PBMCs cultured without peptide, taken before COVID-19 vaccination. The sequence was obtained from a human donor who received a COVID-19 vaccine. Rearrangement joined TRBV6-6 to TRBJ2-3, with an unclear D gene assignment. This receptor carries the CDR3 CGTAVPDTDTQYF. In nucleotide form, the sequence is TGTGGCACGGCAGTTCCAGATACAGATACGCAGTATTTT.